The rows below give T cell receptor beta chains drawn from one sample of a study of naive and memory T cell subsets. TCRdb re-analysed the UMI-ligation and nested PCR reads in MiXCR, keeping a single row per CDR3 protein. The sample lists roughly 14,000 distinct CDR3 sequences, about 5% occurring once. This specimen consisted of skin, obtained from a tuberculin skin test site. The receptors stem from an adult in good health. The CDR3 runs from the conserved cysteine through the conserved F or W. A D gene is named only where the DNA matches it firmly. Rows may omit the clone size; those that give it use once, few, many or a size class.

D gene	clone size	J gene	V gene	CDR3 protein	CDR3 DNA
TRBD1	NA	TRBJ1-6	TRBV12-3/TRBV12-4	CASSGGTGRGSPLHF	TGTGCCAGCAGTGGAGGGACAGGAAGGGGGTCACCCCTCCACTTT
NA	many	TRBJ2-3	TRBV30	CAWSVLLAGRRTDTQYF	TGTGCCTGGAGTGTACTTTTAGCAGGGAGGCGGACAGATACGCAGTATTTT
TRBD1	many	TRBJ2-7	TRBV20-1	CSAGISGQTSYEQYF	TGCAGTGCTGGGATCTCGGGACAGACCTCCTACGAGCAGTACTTC
NA	NA	TRBJ2-5	TRBV7-8	CASSLAASGETQYF	TGTGCCAGCAGCTTAGCCGCTAGTGGAGAGACCCAGTACTTC
NA	medium-sized	TRBJ1-5	TRBV4-3	CASSQGGAQHF	TGCGCCAGCAGCCAAGGGGGAGCCCAGCATTTT
TRBD1	many	TRBJ1-2	TRBV5-1	CASSPGQGALYGYTF	TGCGCCAGCAGCCCTGGACAGGGGGCCCTCTATGGCTACACCTTC
NA	many	TRBJ1-6	TRBV2	CASSARTGTDSPLHF	TGTGCCAGCAGTGCTCGGACGGGGACGGATTCACCCCTCCACTTT
NA	many	TRBJ2-7	TRBV15	CATSRDKGGYEQYF	TGTGCCACCAGCAGAGATAAGGGTGGCTACGAGCAGTACTTC
NA	few	TRBJ1-1	TRBV6-2/TRBV6-3	CASRGQMNTEAFF	TGTGCCAGCAGGGGACAAATGAACACTGAAGCTTTCTTT
TRBD2	NA	TRBJ2-1	TRBV18	CASSPASGGDEQFF	TGTGCCAGCTCACCGGCTAGCGGGGGGGATGAGCAGTTCTTC
NA	many	TRBJ1-4	TRBV7-3	CASSLTGSPNEKLFF	TGTGCCAGCAGCTTAACGGGTTCGCCTAATGAAAAACTGTTTTTT
TRBD2	many	TRBJ2-3	TRBV2	CASRTGTKTQYF	TGTGCCAGCAGGACCGGGACTAAGACGCAGTATTTT
NA	many	TRBJ2-5	TRBV5-1	CASSRTRVGQETQYF	TGCGCCAGCAGTCGGACCAGGGTTGGGCAAGAGACCCAGTACTTC
NA	medium-sized	TRBJ1-4	TRBV7-2	CASSLWVDNEKLFF	TGTGCCAGCAGCTTATGGGTCGATAATGAAAAACTGTTTTTT
NA	many	TRBJ1-3	TRBV29-1	CSVEQGSGNTIYF	TGCAGCGTTGAACAGGGCTCTGGAAACACCATATATTTT
NA	NA	TRBJ1-1	TRBV18	CASSPKGDEALF	TGTGCCAGCTCACCGAAAGGAGATGAAGCTTTATTT
NA	many	TRBJ2-5	TRBV5-1	CASSGEGHQQETQYF	TGCGCCAGCAGCGGAGAGGGACACCAACAAGAGACCCAGTACTTC
NA	medium-sized	TRBJ2-5	TRBV6-4	CASSAAPRETQYF	TGTGCCAGCAGTGCGGCACCTCGAGAGACCCAGTACTTC
NA	NA	TRBJ2-4	TRBV7-3	CASSLRGRTDIQYF	TGTGCCAGCAGCTTACGGGGGCGAACGGACATTCAGTACTTC
NA	NA	TRBJ2-5	TRBV30	CAVNRGGETQYF	TGTGCCGTAAACAGGGGGGGAGAGACCCAGTACTTC
TRBD2	many	TRBJ2-4	TRBV6-1	CASSPGGGDKNIQYF	TGTGCCAGCAGCCCGGGGGGGGGAGACAAAAACATTCAGTACTTC
TRBD2	many	TRBJ2-5	TRBV6-5	CASSYQRGGVQETQYF	TGTGCCAGCAGTTACCAGCGGGGGGGTGTACAAGAGACCCAGTACTTC
NA	many	TRBJ2-5	TRBV19	CASSRRSETQYF	TGTGCCAGTAGCCGACGTTCTGAGACCCAGTACTTC
NA	many	TRBJ1-6	TRBV28	CASRPSMGQVSPLHF	TGTGCCAGCAGACCGTCTATGGGACAAGTTTCACCCCTCCACTTT
TRBD2	medium-sized	TRBJ2-7	TRBV7-2	CASSLVAGPTGYEQYF	TGTGCCAGCAGCTTAGTAGCGGGTCCGACTGGCTACGAGCAGTACTTC
NA	NA	TRBJ2-3	TRBV6-5	CASSYGRGSDTQYF	TGTGCCAGCAGTTACGGCAGGGGTTCAGATACGCAGTATTTT
TRBD2	medium-sized	TRBJ2-1	TRBV20-1	CSATLLAGGPNEQFF	TGCAGTGCTACGTTATTAGCGGGGGGGCCGAATGAGCAGTTCTTC
TRBD1	medium-sized	TRBJ2-2	TRBV6-2/TRBV6-3	CASSDAGTALGELFF	TGTGCCAGCAGCGATGCCGGGACAGCCCTCGGGGAGCTGTTTTTT
NA	many	TRBJ2-1	TRBV20-1	CSAVVRDFSIGEQFF	TGCAGTGCTGTAGTTCGGGACTTCTCCATAGGTGAGCAGTTCTTC
NA	many	TRBJ1-6	TRBV5-1	CASSLYQKSSPLHF	TGCGCCAGCAGCTTGTACCAGAAGTCTTCACCCCTCCACTTT
NA	many	TRBJ2-2	TRBV2	CASRFGTSGELFF	TGTGCCAGCAGGTTCGGGACCTCCGGGGAGCTGTTTTTT
NA	many	TRBJ2-3	TRBV6-2/TRBV6-3	CASCERMGGDTQYF	TGTGCCAGCTGTGAGCGAATGGGGGGAGATACGCAGTATTTT
NA	many	TRBJ1-4	TRBV12-3/TRBV12-4	CASSFGGDGEKLFF	TGTGCCAGCAGTTTCGGGGGTGATGGTGAAAAACTGTTTTTT
TRBD1	many	TRBJ2-4	TRBV7-3	CASSFSFIGGRLAKNIQYF	TGTGCCAGCAGCTTTTCTTTTATAGGGGGCCGATTGGCCAAAAACATTCAGTACTTC
TRBD1	many	TRBJ1-1	TRBV24-1	CATSDRTGRTEAFF	TGTGCCACCAGTGACAGGACAGGGCGGACTGAAGCTTTCTTT
NA	few	TRBJ1-1	TRBV18	CASSPVPGATVTEAFF	TGTGCCAGCTCACCGGTACCAGGGGCCACTGTCACTGAAGCTTTCTTT
TRBD1	many	TRBJ1-5	TRBV5-6	CASSLGQGAQPQHF	TGTGCCAGCAGCTTGGGACAGGGGGCCCAGCCCCAGCATTTT
NA	many	TRBJ1-5	TRBV20-1	CSARRRGASNQPQHF	TGCAGTGCTAGACGGCGGGGGGCAAGCAATCAGCCCCAGCATTTT
NA	many	TRBJ1-5	TRBV29-1	CSVSSGGDQPQHF	TGCAGCGTCTCTTCGGGGGGCGATCAGCCCCAGCATTTT
TRBD1	NA	TRBJ1-6	TRBV4-3	CASSPLGTENSPLHF	TGCGCCAGCAGCCCGCTGGGGACAGAGAATTCACCCCTCCACTTT
NA	NA	TRBJ1-5	TRBV19	CASRPDQPQHF	TGTGCCAGTAGACCGGACCAGCCCCAGCATTTT
NA	many	TRBJ1-2	TRBV9	CASSVDLNYGYTF	TGTGCCAGCAGCGTAGATCTTAACTATGGCTACACCTTC
TRBD1	many	TRBJ2-5	TRBV12-3/TRBV12-4	CASSPQGARTQYF	TGTGCCAGCAGTCCACAGGGGGCTAGGACCCAGTACTTC
NA	few	TRBJ1-2	TRBV6-5	CASSYSLPMAGHYGYTF	TGTGCCAGCAGTTACTCACTACCAATGGCAGGGCACTATGGCTACACCTTC
NA	medium-sized	TRBJ2-1	TRBV6-2/TRBV6-3	CASLYRRGHNEQFF	TGTGCCAGCTTATATCGTCGGGGCCACAATGAGCAGTTCTTC
NA	medium-sized	TRBJ2-1	TRBV28	CASSRPASWDEQFF	TGTGCCAGCAGCAGACCGGCTTCCTGGGATGAGCAGTTCTTC
TRBD2	medium-sized	TRBJ2-1	TRBV29-1	CSARETSAEQFF	TGCAGCGCCAGAGAGACTAGCGCTGAGCAGTTCTTC
NA	medium-sized	TRBJ2-5	TRBV7-2	CASSGGGGGETQYF	TGTGCCAGCAGCGGGGGAGGGGGGGGAGAGACCCAGTACTTC
NA	few	TRBJ1-4	TRBV6-2/TRBV6-3	CASSYALGRGDEKLFF	TGTGCCAGCAGTTACGCCCTGGGCAGAGGGGATGAAAAACTGTTTTTT